Many counts were recorded for the clone carrying this TCR beta chain. The antigen remains undetermined. One entry per CDR3 protein results from TCRdb running MiXCR on the reads. The table includes roughly 150,000 distinct CDR3 sequences, around 22% detected once. The record originates from a study of T cell repertoires in cytomegalovirus infection. Study details: Based on public TCR beta signatures, there were indications of CMV infection and of a matching HLA type.

The germline gives CDR1 MNHNY, CDR2 SVGAGI (reference sequence). Trimming cost V 2 bases and J 6 bases, with 14 bases left between them. The CDR3 contains 15 residues. Study-wide results and caveats: People with CMV and the relevant HLA were identified by cumulative public TCR beta family frequency. Within the response measured ex vivo, HLA-C-restricted CMV-specific TCR beta clonotypes were dominant.

This chain links TRBV6-6 with TRBJ2-1; perhaps TRBD1 as D (6 bases). This TCR was sampled from a human donor in good health (CMV status not recorded). Some clones in this sample may be carry-over from other donors' samples. The sequenced material came from PBMCs. The CDR3 DNA is TGTGCCAGCAGTTACGAACCGGGACAAAGCAATGAGCAGTTCTTC. Translated, it gives CASSYEPGQSNEQFF.